This T cell receptor (beta chain) appears in the sequencing data of a study of response to subunit inactivated influenza vaccine. TCRdb redid the calling of the RT-PCR reads with MiXCR, one entry per CDR3 protein. The table lists more than 200,000 distinct CDR3 sequences, 10% to 15% of them singletons. V was clipped by 6 bases and J by 5 bases; unmatched bases: 6. The CDR3 is 13 residues long. Study-wide points: T cells newly recruited by each seasonal influenza vaccination are few, the authors suggested.

This clonotype was observed a handful of times. Its cognate antigen is unknown. The chain couples TRBV12-3 or TRBV12-4 to TRBJ1-1; TRBD1 aligns across 7 bases. Specimen: non-naive T cells sorted from PBMCs, collected roughly 15 days before vaccination. The receptor was isolated from a man aged 50 to 59 who received an inactivated influenza vaccine. CDR3 loop: CASRTGERTEAFF. CDR3 nucleotide sequence: TGTGCCAGCAGAACAGGGGAGCGAACTGAAGCTTTCTTT.